Listed below are T cell receptor beta chains from one sample, sequenced in a study of blood T cell repertoires in COVID-19. Generated by immunoSEQ multiplex PCR, the TCRdb table keeps only in-frame clones and is missing some. The table lists under 200,000 clones, about nine tenths of them singletons. The specimen sequenced was peripheral blood. The source of these receptors is a man aged 18 to 29 with COVID-19, enrolled during active disease. The CDR3 runs from the conserved cysteine through the conserved F or W. A D gene is named only where the DNA matches it firmly. Some rows have no size entry. The others give once, few or many, or a class for an expanded clone.

TRBJ2-3 TRBV5-1 TRBD1 - CASSLEGTGFTDTQYF TGCGCCAGCAGCTTGGAGGGGACAGGGTTCACAGATACGCAGTATTTT
TRBJ2-3 TRBV19 TRBD1 - CASSMSRGLDTQYF TGTGCCAGTAGTATGAGTAGGGGGCTGGATACGCAGTATTTT
TRBJ1-2 TRBV28 TRBD1 - CASGGQSGGYTF TGTGCCAGCGGGGGACAGTCAGGTGGCTACACCTTC
TRBJ2-1 TRBV19 TRBD2 once CASTGGRANNEQFF TGTGCCAGTACCGGCGGGAGGGCCAACAATGAGCAGTTCTTC
TRBJ2-3 TRBV13 - - CASSLVGATDTQYF TGTGCCAGCAGCTTAGTGGGGGCTACAGATACGCAGTATTTT
TRBJ1-3 TRBV4-1 - - CASSRTAGNTIYF TGCGCCAGCAGCCGGACAGCTGGAAACACCATATATTTT
TRBJ2-1 TRBV29-1 TRBD2 - CSVENLAGGNNEQFF TGCAGCGTTGAAAACCTAGCGGGAGGGAACAATGAGCAGTTCTTC
TRBJ2-2 TRBV10-3 TRBD2 - CAINLSGSGTGELFF TGTGCCATCAATTTAAGCGGGAGTGGGACCGGGGAGCTGTTTTTT
TRBJ2-7 TRBV7-8 - - CASSARLQDPYEQYF TGTGCCAGCAGCGCCCGCCTTCAGGATCCCTACGAGCAGTACTTC
TRBJ2-7 TRBV11-2 TRBD2 - CASSLILAGKTYEQYF TGTGCCAGCAGCTTAATTCTAGCGGGAAAGACCTACGAGCAGTACTTC
TRBJ2-7 TRBV30 - - CAWSAAWEEQYF TGTGCCTGGAGTGCTGCCTGGGAGGAGCAGTACTTC
TRBJ1-6 TRBV27 TRBD1 - CASSRKGTGISSYNSPLHF TGTGCCAGCAGTCGCAAGGGGACAGGGATCAGCTCCTATAATTCACCCCTCCACTTT
TRBJ2-1 TRBV27 TRBD2 - CASSLVAGENEQFF TGTGCCAGCAGTTTAGTAGCGGGGGAAAATGAGCAGTTCTTC
TRBJ1-4 TRBV18 - - CASSPEWGDTNEKLLF TGTGCCAGCTCACCAGAGTGGGGCGATACTAATGAAAAACTGCTTTTT
TRBJ2-7 TRBV5-4 TRBD2 - CASSLASGSSDEQYF TGTGCCAGCAGCTTGGCTAGCGGGAGCTCCGACGAGCAGTACTTC
TRBJ1-2 TRBV11-2 - - CASRGGAYGYTF TGTGCCAGTCGGGGGGGCGCGTATGGCTACACCTTC
TRBJ2-7 TRBV6-6 TRBD2 - CASSLPNGREKYEQYF TGTGCCAGCAGTTTACCGAATGGGCGGGAGAAGTACGAGCAGTACTTC
TRBJ1-1 TRBV2 - - CASSDGRGAGAFF TGTGCCAGCAGCGACGGGCGGGGAGCAGGAGCTTTCTTT
TRBJ2-1 TRBV9 TRBD2 once CASSVAGGTGTSAYNEQFF TGTGCCAGCAGCGTAGCGGGTGGGACTGGGACTAGCGCGTACAATGAGCAGTTCTTC
TRBJ2-1 TRBV24-1 - - CATSDLTGASWNEQFF TGTGCCACCAGTGATTTGACAGGAGCGTCATGGAATGAGCAGTTCTTC
TRBJ2-3 TRBV29-1 TRBD2 - CSVEDGWTSGTDTQYF TGCAGCGTTGAAGATGGTTGGACTAGCGGCACAGATACGCAGTATTTT
TRBJ1-5 TRBV6-4 TRBD1 once CASSVEQGGQPQHF TGTGCCAGCAGTGTAGAACAGGGGGGGCAGCCCCAGCATTTT
TRBJ2-7 TRBV5-6 TRBD1 few CASSQDRVLEQYF TGTGCCAGCAGCCAAGACAGGGTTTTAGAGCAGTACTTC
TRBJ1-6 TRBV7-2 - - CASSHYLGAWQGPLHF TGTGCCAGCAGCCATTATCTCGGGGCCTGGCAGGGGCCCCTCCACTTT
TRBJ1-4 TRBV19 - - CASSPSTGGNEKLFF TGTGCCAGTAGTCCTTCGACAGGAGGTAATGAAAAACTGTTTTTT
TRBJ1-1 TRBV7-2 TRBD1 - CASNTQGAWAEAFF TGTGCCAGCAACACACAGGGGGCGTGGGCTGAAGCTTTCTTT
TRBJ2-2 TRBV15 - - CATSRRVGSTGELFF TGTGCCACCAGCAGGAGGGTAGGGTCGACCGGGGAGCTGTTTTTT
TRBJ1-5 TRBV27 TRBD1 - CASSFPTGPKHF TGTGCCAGCAGTTTCCCGACAGGGCCCAAGCATTTT
TRBJ2-1 TRBV7-9 - many CASRGPPYNEQFF TGTGCCAGCAGGGGGCCCCCCTACAATGAGCAGTTCTTC
TRBJ2-1 TRBV10-2 TRBD1 - CASLARDRADEQFF TGCGCCAGCCTTGCCCGGGACAGGGCGGATGAGCAGTTCTTC
TRBJ2-7 TRBV4-2 - - CASSQGGSSLDVSEQYF TGTGCCAGCAGCCAAGGAGGGAGCAGCCTCGATGTTAGCGAGCAGTACTTC